Sequencing of this T cell receptor (beta chain) was carried out in a study of shared clonotypes between healthy human individuals. Here immunoSEQ multiplex PCR was the method, and the copy in TCRdb shows in-frame clones only, minus some. The data show about 710,000 clones, approximately 73% seen once. With 10 bases removed from V and 2 bases from J, the gap between germline ends came to 10 bases. Looked up from germline, CDR1 is MNHNS and CDR2 is SASEGT. The CDR3 spans 12 residues. Sequenced input: memory CD4+ T cells sorted from blood. As to subset: CD45RA-negative fraction. This TCR derives from a woman aged 25 to 39 in good health. The chain recombines TRBV6-1 with TRBJ2-3, with no clear D. CDR3: CATQLDTDTQYF. In DNA, the CDR3 is TGTGCCACCCAGCTAGACACAGATACGCAGTATTTT.